The 4 T cell receptor beta chains below were found in one sample sequenced in a study of blood T cells in healthy people across ages. The second PCR ran about 6 to 11 cycles with a sample-barcoded 5' primer and J-beta primers. MiXCR was run by TCRdb on the 5' RACE reads, yielding one entry per CDR3 protein. This sample has 800,000 to 1,300,000 distinct CDR3 sequences, with approximately 25% found just once. These same data were also listed under a study on T cells of mothers and their children.

The sample was blood. These receptors came from a girl aged 2 to 9 in good health.

The CDR3 DNA sequence: TGCGCCAGCAGCACTCGACTAGCGGGAAGGGATGAGCAGTACTTC. This sequence encodes CASSTRLAGRDEQYF. V usage is TRBV4-1 and J usage is TRBJ2-7; 11 bases are shared with TRBD2. Germline V gene lookup returns CDR1 MGHRA and CDR2 YSYEKL. Trimming cost V 5 bases and J 7 bases; bases outside gene matches: 10. The CDR3 consists of 15 residues.

The J gene is TRBJ2-1, the V gene TRBV27; weak D call: TRBD1 (5 bases). From germline, CDR1 is MNHEY and CDR2 SMNVEV (reference sequence). The CDR3 runs to 16 residues. V was shortened by 5 bases and J by 0 bases, with 14 bases between the two germline ends. This CDR3 is CASSPLDTSSYNEQFF. The CDR3 region has the DNA TGTGCCAGCAGTCCTTTGGACACCAGCTCCTACAATGAGCAGTTCTTC.

The V and J genes are TRBV7-2 and TRBJ2-6, with D uncertain. V lost 3 bases and J lost 2, with 8 bases in between. From germline, CDR1 is SGHTA and CDR2 FQGNSA. There are 15 residues in the CDR3. This chain's CDR3 is CASSLKETGANVLTF. The CDR3 DNA reads as TGTGCCAGCAGCTTGAAGGAGACTGGGGCCAACGTCCTGACTTTC.

This chain joins TRBV6-5 and TRBJ2-4; 8 bases are a match to TRBD2. The CDR3 has 17 amino acids. V dropped 2 bases and J dropped 9; count of bases not matched to a gene: 15. CDR1 MNHEY and CDR2 SVGAGI come from the germline V gene. This CDR3 is CASSYQTPSGGGGIQYF. The CDR3 coding sequence is TGTGCCAGCAGTTACCAAACGCCCAGCGGGGGTGGTGGCATTCAGTACTTC.